This entry lists 28 T cell receptor beta chains sequenced from one sample in a study of cytomegalovirus exposure and HLA in healthy donors. 13 Jbeta primers and 60 Vbeta primers were used for the PCR. Using immunoSEQ multiplex PCR, the repertoire was profiled, and TCRdb retains in-frame clones only, with some absent. Found here are approximately 260,000 clones, about nine tenths of them singletons; the top ten hold 1.7%. Sequenced: PBMCs. These receptors were taken from a girl aged 2 to 10 in good health and CMV-seronegative.

This clone was seen only once. This chain uses TRBV2 with TRBJ2-1; 8 nucleotides line up with TRBD2. Germline V gene sequence: CDR1 SNHLY, CDR2 FYNNEI. This CDR3 has 15 residues. The trim removed 3 bases at V and 9 bases at J, leaving 10 bases unmatched. CDR3 sequence: CASSDRIAGTGEQFF. In DNA form, the CDR3 reads TGTGCCAGCAGTGACCGGATAGCGGGGACCGGTGAGCAGTTCTTC.

For this clone: The junction does not match germline at one end; this may be a read error. The chain carries TRBV19 and TRBJ1-5; perhaps TRBD1 as D (6 bases). Germline CDR1 LNHDA, CDR2 SQIVND (reference sequence). The CDR3 runs 12 residues. The CDR3 region has the DNA TGTGCCAGTAGTGCTCACCGGGACATCGCGTTTTTT. Protein product: CASSAHRDIAFF.

The rearrangement joins TRBV4-1 to TRBJ1-6; TRBD1 agrees at 7 bases. Per the germline V gene, CDR1 is MGHRA and CDR2 is YSYEKL. V trimming: 2 bases; J trimming: 10 bases; junction bases outside the gene matches: 17. The CDR3 runs 18 residues. This CDR3 reads CASSQNRGPDGTWSPLHF. In DNA, the CDR3 is TGCGCCAGCAGCCAAAACAGGGGCCCCGACGGTACCTGGTCACCCCTCCACTTT.

The J gene is TRBJ2-7, the V gene TRBV28; possibly TRBD1 for D (6 bases). This CDR3 contains 13 residues. Germline CDR1 is MDHEN and CDR2 is SYDVKM. V was clipped by 5 bases and J by 2 bases, with 10 bases between them. The CDR3 spells CASSPGQTYEQYF. The CDR3 nucleotides read TGTGCCAGCAGTCCGGGACAAACCTACGAGCAGTACTTC.

The chain has TRBV10-1 and TRBJ2-2; D may be TRBD1 (5 bases). The CDR3 covers 13 residues. Germline CDR1 and CDR2: WNHNN and SYGVQD (reference sequence). V was shortened by 7 bases and J by 4 bases, with 10 bases between the two germline ends. DNA for the CDR3: TGCGCCAGCAAAGAAGACAGCACCGGGGAGCTGTTTTTT. Translated: CASKEDSTGELFF.

The chain couples TRBV5-4 to TRBJ1-5; 7 bases are a match to TRBD1. Trimming cost V 0 bases and J 6 bases; bases outside gene matches: 6. The CDR3 runs to 15 residues. Germline-derived CDR1 and CDR2 are SGHNT and YYREEE (reference sequence). Written as DNA, the CDR3 is TGTGCCAGCAGCTTGGGAGGGGGCCTCGCTCAGCCCCAGCATTTT. Amino acids: CASSLGGGLAQPQHF. Based on the CDR3 plus reference TRBV5-4 and TRBJ1-5, the full variable domain is ETGVTQSPTHLIKTRGQQVTLRCSSQSGHNTVSWYQQALGQGPQFIFQYYREEENGRGNFPPRFSGLQFPNYSSELNVNALELDDSALYLCASSLGGGLAQPQHFGDGTRLSIL.

V gene TRBV19 combines with J gene TRBJ2-7; unclear D gene. CDR1 LNHDA and CDR2 SQIVND come from the germline V gene (reference sequence). The length of the CDR3 is 13 residues. Trimming removed 3 bases from V and 3 bases from J, with 9 bases in between. CDR3 sequence: CASSINTNYEQYF. For the CDR3, the DNA is TGTGCCAGTAGTATCAACACCAACTACGAGCAGTACTTC. The full variable domain, rest sourced from reference TRBV19 and TRBJ2-7, is DGGITQSPKYLFRKEGQNVTLSCEQNLNHDAMYWYRQDPGQGLRLIYYSQIVNDFQKGDIAEGYSVSREKKESFPLTVTSAQKNPTAFYLCASSINTNYEQYFGPGTRLTVT.

V is TRBV28 and J is TRBJ1-4; possible D gene TRBD1, 6 bases. V was trimmed by 5 bases and J by 8 bases, leaving 15 bases between them. The CDR3 consists of 14 residues. The germline V gene has CDR1 MDHEN and CDR2 SYDVKM. The CDR3 DNA reads TGTGCCAGCAGTGAACAGGGATTAGAAGAAAAACTGTTTTTT. Protein product: CASSEQGLEEKLFF. Together with reference TRBV28 and TRBJ1-4, the CDR3 gives the full variable domain: DVKVTQSSRYLVKRTGEKVFLECVQDMDHENMFWYRQDPGLGLRLIYFSYDVKMKEKGDIPEGYSVSREKKERFSLILESASTNQTSMYLCASSEQGLEEKLFFGSGTQLSVL.

This chain joins TRBV29-1 and TRBJ2-2; D might be TRBD2 (6 bases). CDR1 is SQVTM, CDR2 ANQGSEA, per germline. The V end lost 0 bases, the J end lost 0 bases, and 8 bases lay between the germline ends. This CDR3 is 15 amino acids long. CDR3 amino acids: CSVEDRETNTGELFF. CDR3 in DNA: TGCAGCGTTGAAGATCGGGAGACGAACACCGGGGAGCTGTTTTTT.

The genes are TRBV28 and TRBJ1-3, with 10 bases matching TRBD1. Germline V lookup: CDR1 MDHEN, CDR2 SYDVKM. This CDR3 is built from 17 residues. With 6 bases clipped from V and 3 bases from J, the junction kept 11 bases outside the gene matches. The CDR3 loop reads CASSLGQGFRNGNTIYF. The DNA of the CDR3 is TGTGCCAGCAGCCTGGGACAGGGGTTCAGGAATGGAAACACCATATATTTT. Combining the CDR3 with reference TRBV28 and TRBJ1-3 gives the whole variable domain DVKVTQSSRYLVKRTGEKVFLECVQDMDHENMFWYRQDPGLGLRLIYFSYDVKMKEKGDIPEGYSVSREKKERFSLILESASTNQTSMYLCASSLGQGFRNGNTIYFGEGSWLTVV.

The rearrangement links TRBV19 to TRBJ2-3; 7 positions match TRBD1. This CDR3 is 13 amino acids long. Germline CDR1 is LNHDA and CDR2 is SQIVND (reference sequence). J gave up 6 bases and V 10 bases, and 10 bases lay outside the gene matches. CDR3 in DNA: TGTGCCACCTCGACAGGGTCCTGGGATACGCAGTATTTT. It codes for CATSTGSWDTQYF.

V gene TRBV6-1 combines with J gene TRBJ1-5; no firm D call. CDR3 size: 13 residues. The ends were cut back, 11 bases at V and 0 bases at J, with 11 bases in the middle. Germline V gene sequence: CDR1 MNHNS, CDR2 SASEGT. Written as DNA, the CDR3 is TGTGCCTCGGGGAGACATAGCAATCAGCCCCAGCATTTT. It is translated as CASGRHSNQPQHF.

This sequence joins TRBV28 and TRBJ1-5, with 7 bases aligning to TRBD1. The CDR3 covers 14 residues. J was trimmed by 2 bases and V by 6 bases; bases with no gene match: 4. CDR1 MDHEN and CDR2 SYDVKM come from the germline V gene. CDR3 residues: CASSHDRGNQPQHF. The CDR3 DNA follows: TGTGCCAGCAGCCATGACAGGGGCAATCAGCCCCAGCATTTT.

The rearrangement uses TRBV30 and TRBJ1-3; D possibly corresponds to TRBD1 (5 bases). Germline CDR1 reads GTSNPN; CDR2 reads SVGIG (reference sequence). The CDR3 consists of 15 residues. V was cut by 0 bases and J by 0 bases, with 9 bases left in between. The CDR3, as DNA: TGTGCCTGGAGTGTAGGGGTGAGCTCTGGAAACACCATATATTTT. Translation gives CAWSVGVSSGNTIYF.

This clone has just one count. This chain joins TRBV28 and TRBJ1-5, with 9 bases identical to TRBD1. V gave up 5 bases and J gave up 6 bases; unmatched junction bases: 11. Germline V CDR1 and CDR2: MDHEN, SYDVKM. The CDR3 sequence is 16 residues long. CDR3: CASSPSQGAHSQPQHF. The CDR3 nucleotides read TGTGCCAGCAGTCCATCACAGGGGGCTCATAGTCAGCCCCAGCATTTT. The full variable domain, in which reference TRBV28 and TRBJ1-5 provide the parts outside the CDR3, is DVKVTQSSRYLVKRTGEKVFLECVQDMDHENMFWYRQDPGLGLRLIYFSYDVKMKEKGDIPEGYSVSREKKERFSLILESASTNQTSMYLCASSPSQGAHSQPQHFGDGTRLSIL.

The V call is TRBV6-1, the J call TRBJ1-2, with a possible D match to TRBD1 (5 bases). The length of the CDR3 is 12 residues. Germline CDR1 reads MNHNS; CDR2 reads SASEGT. Trimming shortened V by 9 bases and J by 2 bases, and 10 bases separated the two germline ends. CDR3 residues: CASGGGNYGYTF. CDR3 coding DNA: TGTGCCAGTGGGGGGGGAAACTATGGCTACACCTTC.

The rearrangement uses TRBV5-4 and TRBJ2-7, with 8 bases fitting TRBD1. CDR3 length: 15 amino acids. Germline V gene sequence: CDR1 SGHNT, CDR2 YYREEE (reference sequence). The J segment lost 0 bases and the V segment lost 0 bases, leaving 2 bases of the junction unmatched. The CDR3 region is CASSLGTGSSYEQYF. Here the CDR3 DNA reads TGTGCCAGCAGCTTGGGGACAGGGAGCTCCTACGAGCAGTACTTC.

The rearrangement links TRBV7-9 to TRBJ1-1; TRBD1 matches 7 bases. V shed 5 bases, J shed 0 bases, and the junction held 9 bases outside the gene matches. This CDR3 is 16 amino acids long. CDR1 and CDR2 from the germline V gene are SEHNR and FQNEAQ (reference sequence). CDR3 region: CASSTTPGQMNTEAFF. The CDR3 DNA is TGTGCCAGCAGCACAACTCCGGGACAGATGAACACTGAAGCTTTCTTT.

This chain uses TRBV18 with TRBJ1-5; 10 nucleotides agree with TRBD1. This CDR3 has 13 residues. Germline V gene sequence: CDR1 KGHSH, CDR2 LQKENI. Unmatched junction bases numbered 6, after V lost 9 bases and J lost 7 bases. The DNA for the CDR3 is TGTGCCAGTGCCGGGACAGGGGACCAGCCCCAGCATTTT. It encodes CASAGTGDQPQHF.

V is TRBV5-4 and J is TRBJ1-6, with TRBD1 as a possible D gene (6 bases). The germline V gene has CDR1 SGHNT and CDR2 YYREEE (reference sequence). The ends were cut back, 0 bases at V and 5 bases at J, with 9 bases in the middle. CDR3 length equals 15 residues. The chain's CDR3 is CASSLVGQNNSPLHF. The CDR3 nucleotides are TGTGCCAGCAGCTTGGTTGGACAGAATAATTCACCCCTCCACTTT.

The genes are TRBV28 and TRBJ1-1, with D maybe TRBD1 (6 bases). The CDR3 extends over 15 amino acids. Germline values: CDR1 MDHEN, CDR2 SYDVKM. Trimming stripped 3 bases from V and 0 bases from J, with 11 bases between. The CDR3 nucleotides are TGTGCCAGCAGTTTGCTGGGGGACATGAACACTGAAGCTTTCTTT. Its protein is CASSLLGDMNTEAFF.

The genes are TRBV7-9 and TRBJ1-1; D possibly corresponds to TRBD1 (5 bases). From germline, CDR1 is SEHNR and CDR2 FQNEAQ (reference sequence). The CDR3 sequence is 14 residues long. V lost 1 base and J lost 0, with 6 bases in between. This CDR3 is CASSLGGLNTEAFF. The DNA for the CDR3 is TGTGCCAGCAGCTTAGGGGGCCTGAACACTGAAGCTTTCTTT. Full variable domain (outside the CDR3, taken from reference TRBV7-9 and TRBJ1-1): DTGVSQNPRHKITKRGQNVTFRCDPISEHNRLYWYRQTLGQGPEFLTYFQNEAQLEKSRLLSDRFSAERPKGSFSTLEIQRTEQGDSAMYLCASSLGGLNTEAFFGQGTRLTVV.

This sequence joins TRBV7-2 and TRBJ2-7; the D gene is possibly TRBD2 (5 bases). Trimming took 5 bases from V and 3 from J, leaving 14 bases between them. CDR1 and CDR2 from the germline V gene are SGHTA and FQGNSA. This CDR3 has 14 residues. The CDR3 loop reads CASSTPGMLYEQYF. The CDR3 nucleotides are TGTGCCAGCAGCACACCCGGGATGCTCTACGAGCAGTACTTC.

The CDR3 sequence is CASSPVRVSPHNEQFF. The CDR3 DNA follows: TGTGCCAGCTCACCTGTTCGGGTCTCACCCCACAATGAGCAGTTCTTC. This chain links TRBV18 with TRBJ2-1; D not certain. Trimming pared 3 bases from V and 5 bases from J, leaving 17 bases between. CDR3 length: 16 residues. Germline V lookup: CDR1 KGHSH, CDR2 LQKENI.

This clone was observed a single time. J is TRBJ2-1 and V is TRBV2, with a tentative D call TRBD1 (5 bases). Germline V lookup: CDR1 SNHLY, CDR2 FYNNEI. The V end lost 6 bases, the J end lost 4 bases, and 13 bases lay between the germline ends. The CDR3 extends over 14 amino acids. The CDR3 sequence: CASSQRQIYNEQFF. As DNA, the CDR3 is TGTGCCAGCAGCCAGCGACAGATATACAATGAGCAGTTCTTC.

The V and J genes are TRBV30 and TRBJ2-5, with 7 bases that match TRBD2. This CDR3 has 15 amino acids. Germline V gene lookup returns CDR1 GTSNPN and CDR2 SVGIG (reference sequence). The trim removed 4 bases at V and 9 bases at J, leaving 17 bases unmatched. CDR3 bases: TGTGCCTGGACTAGCGGATCGGGCCGGGGGGTGGCCCAGTACTTC. Amino acids: CAWTSGSGRGVAQYF.

The gene calls are TRBV18 and TRBJ2-5, with 8 bases fitting TRBD2. V gave up 4 bases and J gave up 4 bases; unmatched junction bases: 8. The germline V gene encodes CDR1 KGHSH and CDR2 LQKENI. The length of the CDR3 is 15 residues. The CDR3 bases are TGTGCCAGCTCACTTTTTCCCGGGAGGGGAGAGACCCAGTACTTC. Its protein product is CASSLFPGRGETQYF.

The V gene is TRBV25-1, the J gene TRBJ1-4, with 8 bases identical to TRBD1. V lost 8 bases and J lost 6; bases outside the gene matches: 17. The germline V gene encodes CDR1 MGHDK and CDR2 SYGVNS. The CDR3 covers 17 residues. CDR3 coding DNA: TGTGCCAGCGGTGGACAGGGTGGGTCGGGACGCTATGAAAAACTGTTTTTT. Protein product: CASGGQGGSGRYEKLFF.